This T cell receptor beta chain was sequenced in a study of blood T cell repertoires in COVID-19. Study-wide background: COVID-19 samples collected from the United States, Italy and Spain covered acute and convalescent phases. In each case, the material was cDNA or gDNA derived from T cells, B-cell-depleted T cells, or PBMCs.

Sequencing used immunoSEQ multiplex PCR; TCRdb keeps in-frame clones, though not all of them. The table lists 95,000 to 110,000 clones, roughly 90% of them singletons. V dropped 8 bases and J dropped 2 bases, with 12 bases sitting between them. The CDR3 is 13 residues long. The germline gives CDR1 SNHLY, CDR2 FYNNEI. This sequence originates from a man in his forties with active or convalescent COVID-19. The specimen was peripheral blood. This chain connects TRBV2 to TRBJ2-5, with a weak D call TRBD2 (5 bases). The CDR3 bases are TGTGCCAGCCAACTAGTTTGGCAAGAGACCCAGTACTTC. The encoded protein is CASQLVWQETQYF.